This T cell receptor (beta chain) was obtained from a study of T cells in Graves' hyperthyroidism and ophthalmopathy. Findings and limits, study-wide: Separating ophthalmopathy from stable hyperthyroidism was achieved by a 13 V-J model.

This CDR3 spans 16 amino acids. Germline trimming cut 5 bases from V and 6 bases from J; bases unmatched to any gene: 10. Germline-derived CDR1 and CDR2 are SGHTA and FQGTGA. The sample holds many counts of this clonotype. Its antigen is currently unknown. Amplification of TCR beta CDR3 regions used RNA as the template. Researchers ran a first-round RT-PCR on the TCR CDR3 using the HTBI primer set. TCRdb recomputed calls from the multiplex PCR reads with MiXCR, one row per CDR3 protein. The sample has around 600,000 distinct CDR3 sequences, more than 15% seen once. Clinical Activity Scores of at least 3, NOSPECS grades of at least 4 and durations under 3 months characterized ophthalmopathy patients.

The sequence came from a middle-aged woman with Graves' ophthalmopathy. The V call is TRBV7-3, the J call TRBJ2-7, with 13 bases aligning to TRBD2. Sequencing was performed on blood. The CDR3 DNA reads TGTGCCAGCAGCCTCACGACTAGCGGGAGGTCCCTCGAGCAGTACTTC. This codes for CASSLTTSGRSLEQYF.